The clone carrying this TCR beta chain was observed a handful of times. What it binds is not known. These data originate in a study of response to subunit inactivated influenza vaccine. Findings and caveats of the study: Authors suggested seasonal influenza vaccinations each recruit few new T cells.

V lost 5 bases and J lost 1, with 11 bases in between. The germline V gene has CDR1 MGHDK and CDR2 SYGVNS. This CDR3 comprises 14 residues. TCRdb redid the calling of the RT-PCR reads with MiXCR, one entry per CDR3 protein. The data hold under 800,000 distinct CDR3 sequences, with roughly 13% observed a single time. The sample here was PBMCs from blood, taken 14 to 15 days before vaccination. This receptor was taken from a man over 45 who received an inactivated influenza vaccine. The gene calls are TRBV25-1 and TRBJ1-1; TRBD1 is a possible D gene (6 bases). The DNA of the CDR3 is TGTGCCAGCAGTATACAGGGAGGGAACACTGAAGCTTTCTTT. As protein: CASSIQGGNTEAFF. The full variable domain, its missing parts supplied by reference TRBV25-1 and TRBJ1-1, is EADIYQTPRYLVIGTGKKITLECSQTMGHDKMYWYQQDPGMELHLIHYSYGVNSTEKGDLSSESTVSRIRTEHFPLTLESARPSHTSQYLCASSIQGGNTEAFFGQGTRLTVV.